The clone carrying this T cell receptor (beta chain) turned up a few times. Its antigen is still unknown. cDNA libraries of TCR beta carried unique molecular identifiers. There were roughly 0.95 to 11 million T cells, and about 500,000 cDNA molecules came from them. In TCRdb, the PCR reads were re-called with MiXCR into one record per CDR3 protein. The table lists approximately 630,000 distinct CDR3 sequences, 59% of them singletons. This sample is part of a study of post-analysis software for immune sequencing data. At the level of the study: Multiple sclerosis in the patients followed relapsing-remitting, secondary progressive and progressive-relapsing courses.

This CDR3 region has 17 residues. The V gene's germline CDR1 is SGHTA and CDR2 FQGNSA. Trimming took off 1 base at V and 1 base at J, with 14 bases between the two ends. Study-wide results and caveats: A few TRBV segments appeared more often in patients than in controls, and TRBV5-6, TRBV5-1 and TRBV20-1 were among these.

This sequence joins TRBV7-2 and TRBJ2-1; D is tentatively TRBD1 or TRBD2 (5 bases each). Sequencing was performed on blood. This TCR came from a girl aged 2 to 9 with multiple sclerosis. The DNA of the CDR3 is TGTGCCAGCAGCTTAGAGTCCAGGGAGTCATCCTACAATGAGCAGTTCTTC. Translating it yields CASSLESRESSYNEQFF.